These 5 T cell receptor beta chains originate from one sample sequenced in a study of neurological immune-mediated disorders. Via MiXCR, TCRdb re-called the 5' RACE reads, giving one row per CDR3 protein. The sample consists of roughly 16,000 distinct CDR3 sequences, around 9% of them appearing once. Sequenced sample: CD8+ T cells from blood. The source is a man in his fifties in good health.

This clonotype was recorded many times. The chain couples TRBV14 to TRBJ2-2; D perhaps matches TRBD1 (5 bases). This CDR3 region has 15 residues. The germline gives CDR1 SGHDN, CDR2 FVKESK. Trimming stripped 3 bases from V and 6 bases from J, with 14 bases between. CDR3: CASSQIDSSPGELFF. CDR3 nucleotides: TGTGCCAGCAGCCAGATAGACAGCTCCCCCGGGGAGCTGTTTTTT.

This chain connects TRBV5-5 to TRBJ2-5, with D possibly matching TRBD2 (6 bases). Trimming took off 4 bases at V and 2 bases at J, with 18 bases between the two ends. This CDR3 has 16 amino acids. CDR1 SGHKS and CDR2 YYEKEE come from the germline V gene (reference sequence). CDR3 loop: CASSPGGAGLQETQYF. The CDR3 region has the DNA TGTGCCAGCAGCCCCGGGGGAGCGGGTCTTCAAGAGACCCAGTACTTC.

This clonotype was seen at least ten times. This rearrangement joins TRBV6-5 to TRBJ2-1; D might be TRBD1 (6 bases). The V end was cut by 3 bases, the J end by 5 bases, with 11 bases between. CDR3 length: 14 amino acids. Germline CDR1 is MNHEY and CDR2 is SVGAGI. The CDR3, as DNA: TGTGCCAGCAGTTATTTGGGGGCCAACAATGAGCAGTTCTTC. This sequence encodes CASSYLGANNEQFF.

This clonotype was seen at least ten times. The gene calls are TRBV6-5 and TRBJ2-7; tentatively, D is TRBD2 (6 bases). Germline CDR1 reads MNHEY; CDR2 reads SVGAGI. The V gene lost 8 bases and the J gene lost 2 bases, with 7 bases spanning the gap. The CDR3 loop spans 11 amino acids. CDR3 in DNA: TGTGCCAGCGGCGGGACCTACGAGCAGTACTTC. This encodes CASGGTYEQYF.

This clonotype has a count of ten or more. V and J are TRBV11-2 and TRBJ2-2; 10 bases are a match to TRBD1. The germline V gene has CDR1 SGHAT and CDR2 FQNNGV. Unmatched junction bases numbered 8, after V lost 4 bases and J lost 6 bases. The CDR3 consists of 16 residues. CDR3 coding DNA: TGTGCCAGCAGCTCGGACAGGGGGTTGAGATCCGGGGAGCTGTTTTTT. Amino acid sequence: CASSSDRGLRSGELFF.